These T cell receptor beta chains were read from a single sample in a study of cytomegalovirus exposure and HLA in healthy donors. The assay was immunoSEQ multiplex PCR, and TCRdb's table has in-frame clones only and misses some. The repertoire holds 200,000 to 250,000 clones, with less than 90% as singletons. Sequenced sample: PBMCs. All receptors derive from a young woman in good health and CMV-seronegative. Each CDR3 is given with its conserved first and last residue. Fields, in order: J gene, D gene, clone size, V gene, CDR3 protein, CDR3 DNA. A D gene is named only where the DNA matches it firmly. Clone size is not always given. Where it is, it says once, few, many or a class for expanded clones.

TRBJ2-7,-,-,TRBV7-9,CASSLDADSTYEQYF,TGTGCCAGCAGCCTAGACGCTGACAGCACCTACGAGCAGTACTTC
TRBJ2-7,TRBD1,-,TRBV6-5,CASSYSLGTGGYEQYF,TGTGCCAGCAGTTACTCGTTAGGGACAGGGGGCTACGAGCAGTACTTC
TRBJ1-2,-,once,TRBV11-2,CASSLDMVRAGYGYTF,TGTGCCAGCAGCTTAGATATGGTCAGGGCGGGCTATGGCTACACCTTC
TRBJ2-6,-,-,TRBV28,CASNGASSGANVLTF,TGTGCCAGCAACGGGGCCAGCTCTGGGGCCAACGTCCTGACTTTC
TRBJ1-5,-,-,TRBV7-8,CASSRTEEESQPQHF,TGTGCCAGCAGCCGGACCGAGGAGGAGAGTCAGCCCCAGCATTTT
TRBJ1-5,-,once,TRBV27,CASSVGGQPQHF,TGTGCCAGCAGTGTAGGGGGTCAGCCCCAGCATTTT
TRBJ2-1,-,-,TRBV11-1,CASSSGGREFF,TGTGCCAGCAGCTCTGGTGGACGGGAGTTCTTC
TRBJ2-5,-,-,TRBV11-2,CASSLGFQETQYF,TGTGCCAGCAGCCTAGGGTTCCAAGAGACCCAGTACTTC
TRBJ1-2,-,-,TRBV10-3,CAISESAGMDYGYTF,TGTGCCATCAGTGAGTCAGCAGGGATGGACTATGGCTACACCTTC
TRBJ1-1,TRBD1,-,TRBV6-5,CASSKRRDRNTEAFF,TGTGCCAGCAGTAAACGGAGGGACAGGAACACTGAAGCTTTCTTT
TRBJ1-5,-,few,TRBV6-4,CASSDGLPGSQPQHF,TGTGCCAGCAGTGACGGCCTCCCTGGAAGTCAGCCCCAGCATTTT
TRBJ2-1,-,-,TRBV27,CASSARGFYNEQFF,TGTGCCAGCAGTGCCAGGGGATTCTACAATGAGCAGTTCTTC
TRBJ2-7,TRBD2,-,TRBV7-9,CASRRTSGSSYEQYF,TGTGCCAGCAGACGGACTAGCGGGAGCTCCTACGAGCAGTACTTC
TRBJ1-6,-,once,TRBV7-9,CASSLEGAREGDSPLHF,TGTGCCAGCAGCTTAGAGGGCGCACGGGAGGGCGATTCACCCCTCCACTTT
TRBJ1-2,-,-,TRBV5-1,CASSRRQDYGYTF,TGCGCCAGCAGCCGTCGACAAGACTATGGCTACACCTTC